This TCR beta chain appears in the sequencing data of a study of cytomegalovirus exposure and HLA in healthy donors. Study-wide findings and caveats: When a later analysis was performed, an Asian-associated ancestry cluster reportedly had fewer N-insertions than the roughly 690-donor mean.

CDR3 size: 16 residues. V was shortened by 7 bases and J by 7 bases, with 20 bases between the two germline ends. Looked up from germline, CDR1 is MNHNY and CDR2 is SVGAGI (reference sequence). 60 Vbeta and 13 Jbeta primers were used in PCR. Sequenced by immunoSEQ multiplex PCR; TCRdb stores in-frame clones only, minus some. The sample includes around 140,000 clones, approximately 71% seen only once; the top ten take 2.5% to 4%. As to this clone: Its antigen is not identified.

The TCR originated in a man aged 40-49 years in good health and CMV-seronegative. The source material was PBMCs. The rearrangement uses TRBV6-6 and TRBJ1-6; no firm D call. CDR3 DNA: TGTGCCAGCATTGGAGTACCTAGAGGGAAGAATTCACCCCTCCACTTT. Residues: CASIGVPRGKNSPLHF.